This T cell receptor beta chain emerged from a study of Ad26.COV2.S vaccination and SARS-CoV-2 variants. Study-wide points: Placebo recipients had lower spike-specific TCR breadth than vaccine recipients.

V lost 2 bases and J lost 4, with 12 bases in between. CDR1 and CDR2 (germline): SGHRS, YFSETQ. The CDR3 consists of 15 residues. Treatment denoted: around 19 received Ad26.COV2.S at low or high dose, single or two shots; five or six received placebo; per-sample allocation not given. Sampling was done on day 63 after the first vaccine or placebo injection. Concerning this clone: The target antigen is unknown.

The data were produced by immunoSEQ multiplex PCR, yet TCRdb's version contains in-frame clones alone and is incomplete. Counted here are some 300,000 clones, about 86% occurring once; the ten biggest clones make up approximately 2%. Specimen: peripheral blood, collected in a trial of Ad26.COV2.S vaccine versus placebo. The sequence came from a person between 18 and 59 years old who received the Ad26.COV2.S COVID-19 vaccine or a placebo. This chain uses TRBV5-1 with TRBJ2-2; D remains unclear. For the CDR3, the DNA is TGCGCCAGCAGCTTCAATCCGGTACCCACCGGGGAGCTGTTTTTT. This sequence encodes CASSFNPVPTGELFF.